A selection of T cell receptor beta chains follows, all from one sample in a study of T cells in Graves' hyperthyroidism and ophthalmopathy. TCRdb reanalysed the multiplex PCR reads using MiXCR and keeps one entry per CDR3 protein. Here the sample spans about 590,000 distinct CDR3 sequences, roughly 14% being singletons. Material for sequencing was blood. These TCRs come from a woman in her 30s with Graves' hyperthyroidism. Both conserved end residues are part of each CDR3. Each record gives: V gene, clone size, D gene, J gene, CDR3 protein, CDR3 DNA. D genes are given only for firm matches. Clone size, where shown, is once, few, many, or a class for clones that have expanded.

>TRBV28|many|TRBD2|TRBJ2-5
CASAMRQGDVAGVFETQYF
TGTGCCTCAGCCATGAGGCAGGGGGACGTAGCGGGAGTTTTTGAGACCCAGTACTTC
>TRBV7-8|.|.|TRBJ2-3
CASRIPGQDTQYF
TGTGCCAGCAGAATCCCAGGACAAGATACGCAGTATTTT
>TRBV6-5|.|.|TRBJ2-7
CASSYSISITEQYF
TGTGCCAGCAGTTACTCGATCTCCATAACCGAGCAGTACTTC
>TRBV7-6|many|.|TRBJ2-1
CASSSRTGILNEQFF
TGTGCCAGCAGCTCGCGAACAGGGATATTGAATGAGCAGTTCTTC
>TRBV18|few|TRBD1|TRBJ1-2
CASSQTGEGGYTF
TGTGCCAGCTCACAAACAGGGGAAGGTGGCTACACCTTC
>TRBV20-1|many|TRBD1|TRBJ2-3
CSADGQARGDTQYF
TGCAGTGCTGACGGACAGGCCCGCGGAGATACGCAGTATTTT
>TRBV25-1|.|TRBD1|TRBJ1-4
CASSELWGTGAEKLFF
TGTGCCAGCAGTGAATTGTGGGGGACAGGTGCTGAAAAACTGTTTTTT
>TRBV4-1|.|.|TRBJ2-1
CASSLIRGAEGYNEQFF
TGCGCCAGCAGCCTCATCCGGGGTGCGGAGGGCTACAATGAGCAGTTCTTC
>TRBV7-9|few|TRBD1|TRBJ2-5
CASSGQGVETQYF
TGTGCCAGCAGTGGACAGGGGGTAGAGACCCAGTACTTC
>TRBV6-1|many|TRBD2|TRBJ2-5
CASSQGLAGVRTQYF
TGTGCCAGCAGTCAGGGACTAGCGGGAGTGAGGACCCAGTACTTC
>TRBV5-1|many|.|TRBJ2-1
CASSLVFREQFF
TGCGCCAGCAGCTTGGTTTTCAGAGAGCAGTTCTTC
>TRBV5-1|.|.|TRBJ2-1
CASSLADHNEQFF
TGCGCCAGCAGCTTAGCGGACCACAATGAGCAGTTCTTC
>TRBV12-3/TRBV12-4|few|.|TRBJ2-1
CASRYRVEGEQFF
TGTGCCAGCAGGTACAGGGTTGAGGGTGAGCAGTTCTTC
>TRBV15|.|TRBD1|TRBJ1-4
CATSNRGWNEKLFF
TGTGCCACCAGCAACAGGGGTTGGAATGAAAAACTGTTTTTT
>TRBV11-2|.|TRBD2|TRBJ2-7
CASSWGLAGDPYEQYF
TGTGCCAGCAGCTGGGGACTAGCGGGAGACCCCTACGAGCAGTACTTC
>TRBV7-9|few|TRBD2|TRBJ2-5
CASSPLGLAWGGSRETQYF
TGTGCCAGCAGCCCCTTGGGACTAGCTTGGGGCGGGTCTAGGGAGACCCAGTACTTC
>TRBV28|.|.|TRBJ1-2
CASYSVDSRRANYGYTF
TGTGCCAGCTATTCCGTGGACAGCCGGAGGGCTAACTATGGCTACACCTTC
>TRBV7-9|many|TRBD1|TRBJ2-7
CASSSNTGGLEQYF
TGTGCCAGCAGCTCCAACACAGGGGGCCTCGAGCAGTACTTC
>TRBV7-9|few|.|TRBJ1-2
CASSLVAGAGGGYTF
TGTGCCAGCAGCTTAGTGGCGGGGGCCGGGGGTGGCTACACCTTC
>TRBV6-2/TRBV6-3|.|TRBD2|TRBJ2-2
CASRPSGEAGELLF
TGTGCCAGCAGACCAAGCGGGGAGGCCGGGGAGCTGCTTTTT
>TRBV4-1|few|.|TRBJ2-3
CASSQGVVADTQYF
TGCGCCAGCAGCCAAGGGGTTGTTGCGGATACGCAGTATTTT
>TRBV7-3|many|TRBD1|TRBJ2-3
CASSTGQTSTDTQYF
TGTGCCAGCAGCACGGGACAGACCAGCACAGATACGCAGTATTTT
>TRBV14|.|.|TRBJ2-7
CASSPIRGYEQYF
TGTGCCAGCAGCCCGATCAGGGGATACGAGCAGTACTTC
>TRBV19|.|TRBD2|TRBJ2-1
CASSIVAGGPNEQFF
TGTGCCAGTAGTATAGTAGCGGGAGGGCCCAATGAGCAGTTCTTC
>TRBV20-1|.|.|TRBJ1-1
CSGAFREGAEAFF
TGTTCAGGGGCATTCCGAGAGGGGGCTGAAGCTTTCTTT
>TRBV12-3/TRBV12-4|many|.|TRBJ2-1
CASSPKYNEQFF
TGTGCCAGCAGCCCAAAATACAATGAGCAGTTCTTC
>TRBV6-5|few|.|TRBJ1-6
CASSYFPYFWNSPLHF
TGTGCCAGCAGTTACTTTCCATACTTCTGGAATTCACCCCTCCACTTT
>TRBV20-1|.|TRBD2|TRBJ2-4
CSAEFPGLGLVAKNIQYF
TGCAGTGCAGAATTTCCGGGACTGGGACTAGTAGCCAAAAACATTCAGTACTTC
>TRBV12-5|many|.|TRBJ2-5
CASGFSGETQYF
TGTGCTAGTGGCTTTTCAGGAGAGACCCAGTACTTC